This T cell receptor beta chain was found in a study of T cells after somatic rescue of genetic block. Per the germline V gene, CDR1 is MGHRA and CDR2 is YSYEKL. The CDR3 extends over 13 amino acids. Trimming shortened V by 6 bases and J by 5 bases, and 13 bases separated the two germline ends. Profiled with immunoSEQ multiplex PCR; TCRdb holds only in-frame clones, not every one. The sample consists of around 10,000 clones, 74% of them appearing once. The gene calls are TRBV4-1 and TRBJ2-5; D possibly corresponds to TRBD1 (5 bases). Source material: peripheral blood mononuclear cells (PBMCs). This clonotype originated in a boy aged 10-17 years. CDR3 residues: CASSPQGLETQYF. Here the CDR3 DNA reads TGCGCCAGCAGTCCCCAGGGTTTGGAGACCCAGTACTTC.